This is a list of T cell receptor beta chains from one sample in a study of CD8 T cells in ankylosing spondylitis. TCRdb re-analysed the 5' RACE reads in MiXCR, keeping a single row per CDR3 protein. Among 650,000 to 800,000 distinct CDR3 sequences listed, around 20% were seen once. The specimen was blood, either unsorted or a sorted T cell fraction (not recorded which). The receptor set was obtained from a male donor with ankylosing spondylitis. Each CDR3 is given with its conserved first and last residue.

V: TRBV2; CDR3: CASGPGPSNQPQHF
V: TRBV3-1; CDR3: CASSPRLAGELTDTQYF
V: TRBV27; CDR3: CASSLFWSGAEQFF
V: TRBV3-1; CDR3: CASSQGAGGRAPYNEQFF
V: TRBV28; CDR3: CASSPPGWGSYEQYF
V: TRBV7-9; CDR3: CASSFGLAGTNQETQYF
V: TRBV7-9; CDR3: CASSSNRDRGTDTQYF
V: TRBV29-1; CDR3: CSVEWGDWYTEAFF
V: TRBV6-2/TRBV6-3; CDR3: CASSYSSFRSGVTNEQFF
V: TRBV10-3; CDR3: CAISDEGTGELFF
V: TRBV7-2; CDR3: CASSSTGLAGGGNEQFF
V: TRBV29-1; CDR3: CSVAGVGDTQYF
V: TRBV7-2; CDR3: CASSLWQGNTGELFF
V: TRBV25-1; CDR3: CASGAMVGVGTEAFF
V: TRBV7-9; CDR3: CASSLLGVDEQFF